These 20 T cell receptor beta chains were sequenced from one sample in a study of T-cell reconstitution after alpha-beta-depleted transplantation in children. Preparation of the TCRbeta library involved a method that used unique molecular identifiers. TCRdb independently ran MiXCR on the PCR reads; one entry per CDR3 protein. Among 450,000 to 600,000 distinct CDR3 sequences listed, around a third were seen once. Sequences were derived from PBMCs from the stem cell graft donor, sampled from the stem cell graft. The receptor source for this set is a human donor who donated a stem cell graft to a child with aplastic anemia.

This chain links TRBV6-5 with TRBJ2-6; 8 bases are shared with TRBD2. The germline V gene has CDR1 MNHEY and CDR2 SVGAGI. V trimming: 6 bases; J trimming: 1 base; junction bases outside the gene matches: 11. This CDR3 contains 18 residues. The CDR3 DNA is TGTGCCAGCAGACTCGGGGGGGCCGGCCCTTCTGGGGCCAACGTCCTGACTTTC. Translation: CASRLGGAGPSGANVLTF.

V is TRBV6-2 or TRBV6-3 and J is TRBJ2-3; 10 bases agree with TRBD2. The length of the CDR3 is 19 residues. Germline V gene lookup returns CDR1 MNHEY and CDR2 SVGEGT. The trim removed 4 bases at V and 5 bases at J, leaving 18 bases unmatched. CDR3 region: CASSSRPSGRADSGDTQYF. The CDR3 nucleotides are TGTGCCAGCAGTTCCCGACCCAGCGGGAGGGCCGATTCGGGAGATACGCAGTATTTT.

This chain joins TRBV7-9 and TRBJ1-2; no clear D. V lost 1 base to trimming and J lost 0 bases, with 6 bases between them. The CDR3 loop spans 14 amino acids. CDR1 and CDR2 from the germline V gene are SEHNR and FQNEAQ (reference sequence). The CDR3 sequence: CASSLGESNYGYTF. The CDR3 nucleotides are TGTGCCAGCAGCTTAGGAGAGTCTAACTATGGCTACACCTTC. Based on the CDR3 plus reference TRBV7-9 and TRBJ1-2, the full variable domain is DTGVSQNPRHKITKRGQNVTFRCDPISEHNRLYWYRQTLGQGPEFLTYFQNEAQLEKSRLLSDRFSAERPKGSFSTLEIQRTEQGDSAMYLCASSLGESNYGYTFGSGTRLTVV.

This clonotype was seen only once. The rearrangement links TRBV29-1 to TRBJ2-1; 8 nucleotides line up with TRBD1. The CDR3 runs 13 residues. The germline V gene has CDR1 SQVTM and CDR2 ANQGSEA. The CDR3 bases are TGCAGTACCTCCGCGGGGACAGGTGTGGAGCAGTTCTTC. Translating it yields CSTSAGTGVEQFF.

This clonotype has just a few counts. The CDR3 sequence is CASREPGPQQPQHF. DNA of the CDR3: TGTGCCAGCAGGGAGCCGGGCCCCCAACAGCCCCAGCATTTT. The V gene is TRBV6-1, the J gene TRBJ1-5; D unresolved. Trimming took 6 bases from V and 7 from J, leaving 16 bases between them. The CDR3 spans 14 residues. Per germline, CDR1 MNHNS and CDR2 SASEGT.

CDR3 in amino acids: CASSPGSLYGYTF. The CDR3 DNA reads as TGTGCCAGCAGTCCAGGATCTCTCTATGGCTACACCTTC. The rearrangement uses TRBV6-4 and TRBJ1-2; the D is unclear. This CDR3 is 13 amino acids long. V lost 5 bases to trimming and J lost 4 bases, with 11 bases between them. Germline values: CDR1 MRHNA, CDR2 SNTAGT.

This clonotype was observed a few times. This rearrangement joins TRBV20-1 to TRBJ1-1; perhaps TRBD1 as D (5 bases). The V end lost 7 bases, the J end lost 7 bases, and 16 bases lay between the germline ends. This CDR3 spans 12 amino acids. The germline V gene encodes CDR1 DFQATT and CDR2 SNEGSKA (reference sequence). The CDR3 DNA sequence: TGCAGTGGGGGTCAGGGAGGGTTTGAAGCTTTCTTT. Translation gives CSGGQGGFEAFF.

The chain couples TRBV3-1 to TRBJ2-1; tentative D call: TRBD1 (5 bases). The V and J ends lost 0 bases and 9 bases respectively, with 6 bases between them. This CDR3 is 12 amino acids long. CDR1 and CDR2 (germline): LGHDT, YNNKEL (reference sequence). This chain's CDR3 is CASSQEGREQFF. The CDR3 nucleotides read TGTGCCAGCAGCCAAGAGGGGCGTGAGCAGTTCTTC.

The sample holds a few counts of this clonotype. The CDR3 coding sequence is TGCGCCAGCAGCCCTGGAGCGGGGGCGAACACCGGGGAGCTGTTTTTT. This sequence encodes CASSPGAGANTGELFF. The V and J genes are TRBV4-3 and TRBJ2-2; 8 bases match TRBD2. CDR1 is LGHNA and CDR2 is YSLEER in the germline V gene. The CDR3 has 16 residues. The J segment lost 0 bases and the V segment lost 4 bases, leaving 4 bases of the junction unmatched.

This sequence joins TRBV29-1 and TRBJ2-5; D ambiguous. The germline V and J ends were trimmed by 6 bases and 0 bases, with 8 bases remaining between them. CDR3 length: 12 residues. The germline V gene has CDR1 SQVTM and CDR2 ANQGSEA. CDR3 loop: CSVLQNQETQYF. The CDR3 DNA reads TGCAGCGTCTTACAGAACCAAGAGACCCAGTACTTC.

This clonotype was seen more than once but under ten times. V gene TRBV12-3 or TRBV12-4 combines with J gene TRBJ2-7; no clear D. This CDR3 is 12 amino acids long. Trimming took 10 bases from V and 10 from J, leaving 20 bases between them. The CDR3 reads CATGPSGYPQYF. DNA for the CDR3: TGTGCCACCGGGCCTTCAGGTTACCCTCAGTACTTC.

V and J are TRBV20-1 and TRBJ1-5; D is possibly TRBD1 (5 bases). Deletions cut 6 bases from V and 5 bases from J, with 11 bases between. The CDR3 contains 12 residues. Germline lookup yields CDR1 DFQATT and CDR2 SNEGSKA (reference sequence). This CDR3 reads CSAGRGYQPQHF. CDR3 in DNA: TGCAGTGCCGGTCGGGGGTATCAGCCCCAGCATTTT.

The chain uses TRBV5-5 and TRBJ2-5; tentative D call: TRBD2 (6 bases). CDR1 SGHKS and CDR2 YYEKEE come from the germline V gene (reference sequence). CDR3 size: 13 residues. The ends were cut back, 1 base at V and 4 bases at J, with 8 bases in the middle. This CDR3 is CASSLWEVETQYF. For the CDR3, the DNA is TGTGCCAGCAGCTTGTGGGAGGTAGAGACCCAGTACTTC.

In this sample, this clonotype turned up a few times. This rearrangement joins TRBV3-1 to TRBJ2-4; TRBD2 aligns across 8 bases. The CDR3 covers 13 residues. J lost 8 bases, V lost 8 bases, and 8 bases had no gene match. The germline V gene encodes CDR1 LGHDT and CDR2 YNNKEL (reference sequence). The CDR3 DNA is TGTGCCAGCGGTAGCGGGGATAGGGACATTCAGTACTTC. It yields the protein CASGSGDRDIQYF.

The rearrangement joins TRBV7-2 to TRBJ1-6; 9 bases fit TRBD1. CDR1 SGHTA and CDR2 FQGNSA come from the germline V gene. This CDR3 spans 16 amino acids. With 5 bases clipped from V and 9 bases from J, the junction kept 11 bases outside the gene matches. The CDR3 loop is CASSTSGQGFSSPLHF. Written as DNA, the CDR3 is TGTGCCAGCAGCACGTCGGGACAGGGTTTCTCTTCACCCCTCCACTTT.

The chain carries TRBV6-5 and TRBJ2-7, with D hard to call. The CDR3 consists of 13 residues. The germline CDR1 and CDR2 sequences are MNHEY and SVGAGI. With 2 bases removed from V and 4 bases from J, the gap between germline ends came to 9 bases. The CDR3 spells CASSYGPNYEQYF. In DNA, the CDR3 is TGTGCCAGCAGTTACGGACCAAATTACGAGCAGTACTTC.

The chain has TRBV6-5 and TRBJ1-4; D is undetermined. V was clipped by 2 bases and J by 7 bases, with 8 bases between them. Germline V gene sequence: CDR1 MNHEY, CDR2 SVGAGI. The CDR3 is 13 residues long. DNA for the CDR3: TGTGCCAGCAGTTACCTTAATGGTGAAAAACTGTTTTTT. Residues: CASSYLNGEKLFF.

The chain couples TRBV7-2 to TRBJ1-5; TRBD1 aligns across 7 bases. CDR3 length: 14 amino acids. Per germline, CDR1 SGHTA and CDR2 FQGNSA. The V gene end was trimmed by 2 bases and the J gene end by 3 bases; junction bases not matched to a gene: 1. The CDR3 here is CASSLRGPNQPQHF. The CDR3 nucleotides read TGTGCCAGCAGCTTAAGGGGGCCCAATCAGCCCCAGCATTTT.

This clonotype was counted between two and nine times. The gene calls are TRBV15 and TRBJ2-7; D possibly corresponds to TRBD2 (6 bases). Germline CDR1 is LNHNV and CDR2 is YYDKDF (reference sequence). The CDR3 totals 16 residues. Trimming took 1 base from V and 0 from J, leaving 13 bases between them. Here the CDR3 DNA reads TGTGCCACCAGCAGAGCTCCTCCGGGAGTCTCCTACGAGCAGTACTTC. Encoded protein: CATSRAPPGVSYEQYF.

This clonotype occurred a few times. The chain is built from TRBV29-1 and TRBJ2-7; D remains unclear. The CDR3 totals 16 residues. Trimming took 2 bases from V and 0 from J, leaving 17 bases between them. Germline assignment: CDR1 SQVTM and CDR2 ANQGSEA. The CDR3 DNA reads TGCAGCGTTGAAAGGTTCGAAACAGCGAGCTCCTACGAGCAGTACTTC. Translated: CSVERFETASSYEQYF.